This TCR beta chain was obtained from a study of post-analysis software for immune sequencing data. Libraries were made from TCR beta cDNA, and they carried unique molecular identifiers. TCRdb independently ran MiXCR on the PCR reads; one entry per CDR3 protein. In the table there are about 820,000 distinct CDR3 sequences, 53% of which are singletons. Study-level results: Five TRBV segments appeared more often in patients than in controls, and TRBV5-6, TRBV5-1 and TRBV20-1 were among these. Normalized Chao1 diversity was significantly lower in multiple sclerosis patients than in controls. When the samples were clustered directly with F measure, those that had been prepared in the same batch showed strong co-clustering.

On this clonotype itself: The antigen is undetermined.

This CDR3 has 16 amino acids. Looked up from germline, CDR1 is ENHRY and CDR2 is SYGVKD. Trimming shortened V by 8 bases and J by 7 bases, and 21 bases separated the two germline ends. V and J are TRBV10-3 and TRBJ1-6, with a tentative D call TRBD1 (6 bases). The specimen was blood. The receptor's source is a girl aged 10 to 17 with multiple sclerosis. CDR3 DNA: TGTGCCATCGGGGGTCCAACAGGGTTAGAAAATTCACCCCTCCACTTT. Translated: CAIGGPTGLENSPLHF.